A single sample is the source of the 16 T cell receptor beta chains below, sequenced in a study of memory CD4+ T cells and cytomegalovirus serostatus. The sort gate was single viable CD3+CD4+CD8-CD45RO+ cells for memory CD4+ T cells. Assay: immunoSEQ multiplex PCR; the TCRdb copy retains only in-frame clones and omits some. The repertoire includes about 100,000 clones, around 80% of them detected once, and 3.5% to 4% sits in the top ten. The sequenced sample was memory CD4+ T cells from blood. The receptors here all came from an adult in good health and CMV-seropositive.

J is TRBJ2-1 and V is TRBV15; 8 bases map to TRBD1. CDR1 is LNHNV, CDR2 YYDKDF, per germline (reference sequence). CDR3 length: 13 residues. The V and J ends lost 4 bases and 8 bases, in that order; junction bases with no gene match: 4. The CDR3 loop is CATSTRQGYEQFF. DNA of the CDR3: TGTGCCACCAGCACCCGACAGGGGTATGAGCAGTTCTTC.

This chain links TRBV21-1 with TRBJ1-2; the D call of TRBD1 is as the table states it, not checked on the DNA. TRBV21-1 is termed a pseudogene. This CDR3 spans 12 amino acids. The CDR3 nucleotides read TGTGCCAGCAGCAGCGACAGCTATGGCTACACCTTC. Protein product: CASSSDSYGYTF.

CDR3 residues: CASSQGSRAGGLRATNEKLFF. The DNA for the CDR3 is TGCGCCAGCAGCCAAGGGAGTCGGGCAGGGGGCCTTAGAGCAACTAATGAAAAACTGTTTTTT. The J gene is TRBJ1-4, the V gene TRBV4-1; the match to TRBD1 covers 8 bases. The CDR3 length is 21 residues. Germline CDR1 and CDR2: MGHRA and YSYEKL. The junction had 16 bases not matched to a gene; V was cut back by 1 base and J by 0 bases.

The rearrangement links TRBV20-1 to TRBJ1-2; D is undetermined. Germline CDR1 reads DFQATT; CDR2 reads SNEGSKA (reference sequence). The CDR3 contains 11 residues. V was cut by 6 bases and J by 7 bases, with 12 bases left in between. The CDR3 loop reads CSAYRTSGYTF. In DNA, the CDR3 is TGCAGTGCGTACCGGACGAGTGGCTACACCTTC.

J is TRBJ2-5 and V is TRBV29-1, with unresolved D. The CDR3 spans 11 residues. Per the germline V gene, CDR1 is SQVTM and CDR2 is ANQGSEA. The germline V and J ends were trimmed by 8 bases and 1 base, with 8 bases remaining between them. The CDR3, as DNA: TGCAGCTTACGGTTCCAAGAGACCCAGTACTTC. It encodes CSLRFQETQYF.

This chain links TRBV2 with TRBJ1-4, with D perhaps matching TRBD1 (6 bases). This CDR3 region has 14 residues. Trimming cost V 4 bases and J 8 bases, with 14 bases left between them. Germline CDR1 is SNHLY and CDR2 is FYNNEI. The CDR3 reads CASSVEQGVEKLFF. The CDR3 DNA is TGTGCCAGCAGTGTAGAACAGGGTGTGGAAAAACTGTTTTTT.

Concerning this clone: Other DNA variants within this sample encode the same CDR3. The rearrangement links TRBV19 to TRBJ2-5, with D hard to call. With 1 base removed from V and 4 bases from J, the gap between germline ends came to 4 bases. The germline gives CDR1 LNHDA, CDR2 SQIVND (reference sequence). This CDR3 is 12 amino acids long. The CDR3, as DNA: TGTGCCAGTAGTATAGGAGGAGAGACCCAGTACTTC. Amino acids: CASSIGGETQYF. Looking up the rest from reference TRBV19 and TRBJ2-5 gives the full variable domain: DGGITQSPKYLFRKEGQNVTLSCEQNLNHDAMYWYRQDPGQGLRLIYYSQIVNDFQKGDIAEGYSVSREKKESFPLTVTSAQKNPTAFYLCASSIGGETQYFGPGTRLLVL.

This chain links TRBV29-1 with TRBJ2-2; D gene uncertain. CDR1 and CDR2 from the germline V gene are SQVTM and ANQGSEA. This CDR3 is built from 12 residues. V was clipped by 4 bases and J by 6 bases, with 9 bases between them. CDR3 nucleotide sequence: TGCAGCGTTGGTTTTCAGGCCGGGGAGCTGTTTTTT. It yields the protein CSVGFQAGELFF.

Remarks on this clone: This specimen includes other DNA sequences encoding the same CDR3. V gene TRBV11-2 combines with J gene TRBJ2-1; 10 positions agree with TRBD2. Germline V gene sequence: CDR1 SGHAT, CDR2 FQNNGV. The V segment lost 5 bases and the J segment 1 base; nucleotides outside the gene matches: 2. The length of the CDR3 is 15 residues. The CDR3 is CASSRTSGSYNEQFF. The CDR3 region has the DNA TGTGCCAGCAGCCGGACTAGCGGTTCCTACAATGAGCAGTTCTTC.

This clone came up once. The genes are TRBV28 and TRBJ1-5; no clear D. The V gene's germline CDR1 is MDHEN and CDR2 SYDVKM. This CDR3 is built from 14 residues. Trimming stripped 3 bases from V and 4 bases from J, with 10 bases between. The CDR3 sequence is CASSFGGMNQPQHF. The CDR3 DNA follows: TGTGCCAGCAGTTTCGGTGGGATGAATCAGCCCCAGCATTTT. Filled out from reference TRBV28 and TRBJ1-5, the complete variable domain reads DVKVTQSSRYLVKRTGEKVFLECVQDMDHENMFWYRQDPGLGLRLIYFSYDVKMKEKGDIPEGYSVSREKKERFSLILESASTNQTSMYLCASSFGGMNQPQHFGDGTRLSIL.

The rearrangement uses TRBV7-2 and TRBJ2-7; 11 bases agree with TRBD1. The V and J ends lost 5 bases and 4 bases, in that order; junction bases with no gene match: 13. Germline-derived CDR1 and CDR2 are SGHTA and FQGNSA. The CDR3 length is 17 residues. The CDR3 spells CASSPKSLGQGAYEQYF. In nucleotides, the CDR3 is TGTGCCAGCAGCCCGAAATCCCTCGGACAGGGGGCTTACGAGCAGTACTTC. Based on the CDR3 plus reference TRBV7-2 and TRBJ2-7, the full variable domain is GAGVSQSPSNKVTEKGKDVELRCDPISGHTALYWYRQSLGQGLEFLIYFQGNSAPDKSGLPSDRFSAERTGGSVSTLTIQRTQQEDSAVYLCASSPKSLGQGAYEQYFGPGTRLTVT.

This rearrangement joins TRBV28 to TRBJ1-5; 7 bases map to TRBD1. V was pared by 5 bases and J by 5 bases, with 12 bases of the junction left unmatched. The V gene's germline CDR1 is MDHEN and CDR2 SYDVKM. This CDR3 comprises 16 residues. The CDR3 DNA is TGTGCCAGCAGTCCATATTCCGGGGACAGATATCAGCCCCAGCATTTT. Translated, it gives CASSPYSGDRYQPQHF.

The chain joins TRBV6-6 to TRBJ1-2; 8 bases line up with TRBD1. The germline gives CDR1 MNHNY, CDR2 SVGAGI (reference sequence). The CDR3 has 14 residues. Germline trimming cut 6 bases from V and 4 bases from J; bases unmatched to any gene: 7. CDR3 nucleotide sequence: TGTGCCAGCAGGCCAGGGGGCGCCGGCTATGGCTACACCTTC. Residues: CASRPGGAGYGYTF.

A single count supports this clone. CDR3 sequence: CSAVGYGSGNTIYF. The CDR3, as DNA: TGCAGCGCTGTAGGGTACGGATCTGGAAACACCATATATTTT. The J gene is TRBJ1-3, the V gene TRBV29-1; D is unresolved. Germline V lookup: CDR1 SQVTM, CDR2 ANQGSEA. Trimming cost V 7 bases and J 1 base, with 14 bases left between them. The CDR3 contains 14 residues.

In nucleotides, the CDR3 is TGTGCCACCAGCAGAGATACGGCCGAGTGGACAGATACGCAGTATTTT. This codes for CATSRDTAEWTDTQYF. The V gene is TRBV15, the J gene TRBJ2-3; D not certain. V was cut by 0 bases and J by 3 bases, with 13 bases left in between. The CDR3 has 16 amino acids. Germline V gene lookup returns CDR1 LNHNV and CDR2 YYDKDF (reference sequence).

The V call is TRBV4-2, the J call TRBJ2-5; 7 nucleotides line up with TRBD1. Germline V gene data show CDR1 as LGHNA and CDR2 as YNFKEQ. Trimming removed 6 bases from V and 3 bases from J; junction bases left unmatched: 13. This CDR3 contains 16 residues. The CDR3 sequence is CASRKNFGTEKETQYF. DNA for the CDR3: TGTGCCAGCAGGAAAAATTTTGGGACAGAAAAAGAGACCCAGTACTTC.